The source of this T cell receptor (beta chain) is a study of blood T cell repertoires in COVID-19. Whole-study context: Donors in the United States, Italy and Spain gave samples during acute or convalescent COVID-19. In each case, the material was cDNA or gDNA derived from T cells, B-cell-depleted T cells, or PBMCs.

In the source study's methods: Cell counts per sample came from amplifying reference gene primers. Produced via immunoSEQ multiplex PCR; TCRdb's table is partial and in-frame only. Clonal size and the V and J genes are those of that table, whereas D and trimming came from the DNA. Of a few hundred thousand clones detected, roughly 84% appear once; the ten largest clones hold approximately 4%. CDR1 and CDR2 (germline): SGDLS, YYNGEE. V was pared by 4 bases and J by 4 bases, with 7 bases of the junction left unmatched. The CDR3 extends over 14 amino acids. The sequence was collected from a woman older than 75 with acute or convalescent COVID-19. The chain recombines TRBV9 with TRBJ1-1; 7 positions match TRBD1. Sequencing was done on a sample of peripheral blood. The CDR3 region has the DNA TGTGCCAGCAGCCCCCAGACAGGGCCCACTGAAGCTTTCTTT. This encodes CASSPQTGPTEAFF. The variable domain in full, completed from reference TRBV9 and TRBJ1-1, reads DSGVTQTPKHLITATGQRVTLRCSPRSGDLSVYWYQQSLDQGLQFLIQYYNGEERAKGNILERFSAQQFPDLHSELNLSSLELGDSALYFCASSPQTGPTEAFFGQGTRLTVV.